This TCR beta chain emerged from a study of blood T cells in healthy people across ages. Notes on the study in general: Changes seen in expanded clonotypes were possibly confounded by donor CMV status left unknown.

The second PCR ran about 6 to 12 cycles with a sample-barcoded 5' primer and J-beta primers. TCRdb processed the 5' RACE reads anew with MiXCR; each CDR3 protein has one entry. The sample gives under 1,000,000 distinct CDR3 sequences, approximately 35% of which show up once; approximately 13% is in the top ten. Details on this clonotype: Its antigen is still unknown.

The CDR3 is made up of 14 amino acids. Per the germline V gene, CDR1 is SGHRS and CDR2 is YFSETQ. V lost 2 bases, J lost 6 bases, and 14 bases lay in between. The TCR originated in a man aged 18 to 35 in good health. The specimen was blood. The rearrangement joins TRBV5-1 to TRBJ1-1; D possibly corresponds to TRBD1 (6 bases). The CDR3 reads CASSFSRGRAEAFF. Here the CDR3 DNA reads TGCGCCAGCAGCTTCTCCAGGGGACGGGCTGAAGCTTTCTTT.